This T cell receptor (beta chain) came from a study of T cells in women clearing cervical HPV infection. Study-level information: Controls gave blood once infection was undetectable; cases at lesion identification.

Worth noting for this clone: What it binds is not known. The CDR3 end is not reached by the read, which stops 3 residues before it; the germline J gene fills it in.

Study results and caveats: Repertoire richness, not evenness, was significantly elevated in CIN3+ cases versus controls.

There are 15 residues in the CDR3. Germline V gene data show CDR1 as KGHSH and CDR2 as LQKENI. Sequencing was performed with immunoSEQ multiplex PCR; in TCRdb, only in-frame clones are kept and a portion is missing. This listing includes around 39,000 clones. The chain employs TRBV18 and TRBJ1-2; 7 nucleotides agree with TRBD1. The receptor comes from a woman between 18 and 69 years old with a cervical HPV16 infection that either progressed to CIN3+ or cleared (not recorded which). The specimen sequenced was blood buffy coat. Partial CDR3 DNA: TGTGCCAGCTCAACAAGGACAGGAGACCTCTGGGAC. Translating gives CASSTRTGDLWD. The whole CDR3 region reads CASSTRTGDLWDYTF.